This is a list of T cell receptor beta chains from one sample in a study of cytomegalovirus exposure and HLA in healthy donors. The protocol was immunoSEQ multiplex PCR, while the TCRdb copy is restricted to in-frame clones and leaves out a portion. The sample shows 45,000 to 65,000 clones, 89% of them seen only once. The sequenced sample consisted of PBMCs. These receptors were taken from a woman aged 18-29 years in good health and CMV-seronegative. Both conserved end residues are part of each CDR3. The D gene is left open where the match is weak.

>TRBJ2-7|TRBV28|TRBD2
CASSLSLAGARYEQYF
>TRBJ2-1|TRBV6-1|.
CASNPGEGHYNEQFF
>TRBJ1-5|TRBV10-3|.
CAISSGINNQPQHF
>TRBJ2-7|TRBV7-2|.
CASQRESGTYEQYF
>TRBJ1-1|TRBV28|TRBD1
CASSLNRGTNTEAFF
>TRBJ2-3|TRBV5-4|.
CASSDVASTDTQYF
>TRBJ2-7|TRBV19|TRBD1
CASSLGTGPYEQYF
>TRBJ2-5|TRBV6-5|TRBD2
CASSTLAGPLETQYF
>TRBJ1-2|TRBV30|.
CAWKRAGLYGYTF
>TRBJ2-1|TRBV11-1|TRBD2
CASSLGGGEQFF
>TRBJ1-2|TRBV2|TRBD1
CASTAPGQVYGYTF
>TRBJ2-7|TRBV19|.
CASSIAAGTSYEQYF
>TRBJ1-1|TRBV5-5|.
CASSPSNTEAFF
>TRBJ1-3|TRBV7-6|.
CASSPVGGGNTIYF
>TRBJ2-3|TRBV6-1|TRBD1
CASRGQGGHTDTQYF
>TRBJ2-7|TRBV7-8|.
CASSPLAAGSSYEQYF
>TRBJ1-2|TRBV4-1|TRBD1
CASSQASGDRAGYTF
>TRBJ1-1|TRBV13|.
CASQTTGWMNTEAFF
>TRBJ1-4|TRBV18|.
CASSPPRRTTNEKLFF
>TRBJ2-1|TRBV10-3|.
CAISENVGAGYNEQFF
>TRBJ2-3|TRBV5-1|TRBD2
CASSLASGGANTDTQYF
>TRBJ2-7|TRBV28|TRBD2
CASSPSGGRSEQYF
>TRBJ1-1|TRBV11-2|TRBD1
CASRTGADTEAFF
>TRBJ2-7|TRBV19|TRBD1
CASTLRTGSYEQYF
>TRBJ2-2|TRBV6-5|.
CASSFSSGELFF
>TRBJ1-5|TRBV19|TRBD1
CASSIGGTGGSNQPQHF
>TRBJ2-7|TRBV20-1|.
CSAGDLREQYF
>TRBJ1-5|TRBV7-6|.
CASSLEQGFAQPQHF
>TRBJ1-1|TRBV4-2|.
CASSHQRITEAFF
>TRBJ1-6|TRBV2|.
CASRAPSYNSPLHF
>TRBJ1-1|TRBV27|.
CASSLRGWVTEAFF
>TRBJ1-2|TRBV29-1|.
CSVGARNHYGYTF
>TRBJ2-7|TRBV28|.
CASSPSPGTLEQYF
>TRBJ2-7|TRBV6-5|.
CASSYNRGPSYEQYF
>TRBJ1-4|TRBV5-4|.
CASSPDNSREKLFF
>TRBJ2-2|TRBV9|.
CASSPPTGSTGELFF
>TRBJ1-1|TRBV5-4|TRBD1
CASSSTGGNTEAFF
>TRBJ2-2|TRBV30|TRBD1
CAWSVGQGVSGELFF
>TRBJ1-1|TRBV5-4|TRBD1
CASSSSGGSTEAFF
>TRBJ1-1|TRBV4-1|TRBD1
CASSQPPGQGNTEAFF
>TRBJ2-7|TRBV10-2|TRBD1
CASSEPGQGSYEQYF
>TRBJ2-5|TRBV18|TRBD1
CASSPTTGVHQETQYF
>TRBJ1-6|TRBV2|.
CASSEGEQGFNSPLHF
>TRBJ2-5|TRBV5-6|.
CASSFPSQETQYF
>TRBJ2-3|TRBV29-1|.
CSVRPPGSSTDTQYF
>TRBJ1-5|TRBV4-2|.
CASSQDGQDYQPQHF
>TRBJ1-5|TRBV10-3|TRBD1
CAIRDRPDQPQHF
>TRBJ1-2|TRBV9|.
CASSVDQTPPNYGYTF
>TRBJ1-2|TRBV5-6|.
CASSRGLGGYTF
>TRBJ2-1|TRBV5-1|TRBD2
CASSSSFFGTRDNEQFF
>TRBJ2-1|TRBV28|TRBD1
CASSSQGTGGAYNEQFF